These 2 T cell receptor beta chains share one sample of origin, sequenced in a study of blood T cell repertoires in COVID-19. Only in-frame clones appear in the TCRdb table, and some are missing; sequencing was by immunoSEQ multiplex PCR. The table lists some 59,000 clones, 65% to 85% of them singletons. The sequenced material came from peripheral blood. Every receptor here comes from an elderly man with active or convalescent COVID-19.

The gene calls are TRBV29-1 and TRBJ1-1; TRBD1 matches 7 bases. CDR1 and CDR2 (germline): SQVTM, ANQGSEA. The CDR3 length is 13 residues. After removal of 7 bases from V and 0 bases from J, the junction contained 5 bases not matched to a gene. Here the CDR3 reads CSAGGQMNTEAFF. CDR3 coding DNA: TGCAGCGCAGGGGGACAGATGAACACTGAAGCTTTCTTT.

The chain recombines TRBV28 with TRBJ2-2; D ambiguous. The V end was cut by 5 bases, the J end by 4 bases, with 17 bases between. The CDR3 runs 16 residues. Germline CDR1 and CDR2: MDHEN and SYDVKM. The CDR3 DNA is TGTGCCAGCAGTCCTGCGCAGAGGTTTGCCACCGGGGAGCTGTTTTTT. Protein sequence: CASSPAQRFATGELFF.